One sample yielded the 4 T cell receptor beta chains listed below, sequenced in a study of blood T cells in healthy people across ages. Through a sample-barcoded 5' primer and a J-beta primer mix, a second PCR was run for about 6 to 11 cycles. TCRdb itself ran the 5' RACE reads through MiXCR, one entry per CDR3 protein. The top ten hold roughly 25% of the sample, which has hundreds of thousands of distinct CDR3 sequences, 55% to 65% seen once. Sequenced material: blood. The origin of the receptors is a young man in good health.

This chain joins TRBV7-9 and TRBJ2-7; D not resolved. There are 13 residues in the CDR3. V lost 2 bases and J lost 5, with 10 bases in between. The V gene's germline CDR1 is SEHNR and CDR2 FQNEAQ (reference sequence). CDR3 nucleotide sequence: TGTGCCAGCAGCTTAAGGGTAACGGACGAGCAGTACTTC. It encodes CASSLRVTDEQYF.

J is TRBJ1-2 and V is TRBV6-5, with D maybe TRBD1 (5 bases). V lost 6 bases and J 2 bases, leaving 19 bases between the germline ends. Germline-derived CDR1 and CDR2 are MNHEY and SVGAGI. The CDR3 length is 16 residues. CDR3 sequence (DNA): TGTGCCAGCAGAGAGAACCAATATGACAGCAACTATGGCTACACCTTC. Its translation: CASRENQYDSNYGYTF.

This clonotype was observed a single time. Possible read error: a much larger clone is one base away. This rearrangement joins TRBV6-1 to TRBJ2-7, with TRBD1 identical over 8 bases. Looked up from germline, CDR1 is MNHNS and CDR2 is SASEGT. V shed 4 bases, J shed 5 bases, and the junction held 10 bases outside the gene matches. The CDR3 consists of 15 residues. The CDR3, as DNA: TGTGCCAGCAGTGTGGGCAGGGGGCTGCCCGACGAGCAGTACTTC. It yields the protein CASSVGRGLPDEQYF.

This clonotype was detected only a few times. V is TRBV20-1 and J is TRBJ2-1, with D maybe TRBD2 (6 bases). V lost 0 bases, J lost 2 bases, and 17 bases lay in between. From germline, CDR1 is DFQATT and CDR2 SNEGSKA (reference sequence). The CDR3 is made up of 17 amino acids. DNA of the CDR3: TGCAGTGCTAGAGATTCTTTGCGGGGTTCTCCCTACAATGAGCAGTTCTTC. Protein: CSARDSLRGSPYNEQFF.